A single sample gave rise to the 22 T cell receptor beta chains below, sequenced in a study of T-cell memory formation after mild COVID-19. One entry per CDR3 protein, called by TCRdb with MiXCR from the 5' RACE reads. The data hold 110,000 to 150,000 distinct CDR3 sequences, with 14% to 15% observed a single time. The sequencing input was PBMCs or a T cell subset sorted from them (not recorded which). These receptors were taken from an adult woman who had mild COVID-19 (a few samples of this study predate the infection). Cell type and time point are not known.

The rearrangement uses TRBV4-1 and TRBJ2-2; D is unresolved. The V end was cut by 0 bases, the J end by 4 bases, with 6 bases between. The CDR3 consists of 14 residues. Germline CDR1 MGHRA, CDR2 YSYEKL. CDR3 protein: CASSQDRTTGELFF. The CDR3 region has the DNA TGCGCCAGCAGCCAAGATCGGACCACCGGGGAGCTGTTTTTT.

This clonotype was seen many times. This chain uses TRBV5-1 with TRBJ2-7, with 7 bases fitting TRBD2. Germline assignment: CDR1 SGHRS and CDR2 YFSETQ. The CDR3 length is 17 residues. V lost 4 bases, J lost 2 bases, and 15 bases stayed unmatched. The CDR3 nucleotides read TGCGCCAGCAGCCCGGATGGGCTCGGGGGGTTCCCCTACGAGCAGTACTTC. As protein: CASSPDGLGGFPYEQYF.

A few counts support this clonotype. The genes are TRBV7-9 and TRBJ2-7; possible D gene TRBD2, 5 bases. Germline V gene lookup returns CDR1 SEHNR and CDR2 FQNEAQ (reference sequence). Deletions cut 5 bases from V and 6 bases from J, with 11 bases between. CDR3 size: 12 residues. The CDR3 DNA sequence: TGTGCCAGCAGCGAGGGCGGATCCGAGCAGTACTTC. This codes for CASSEGGSEQYF. Together with reference TRBV7-9 and TRBJ2-7, the CDR3 gives the full variable domain: DTGVSQNPRHKITKRGQNVTFRCDPISEHNRLYWYRQTLGQGPEFLTYFQNEAQLEKSRLLSDRFSAERPKGSFSTLEIQRTEQGDSAMYLCASSEGGSEQYFGPGTRLTVT.

This clonotype has a handful of counts. The V gene is TRBV7-9, the J gene TRBJ1-5; D gene uncertain. Trimming removed 3 bases from V and 3 bases from J, with 6 bases in between. The CDR3 is made up of 13 amino acids. Germline lookup yields CDR1 SEHNR and CDR2 FQNEAQ (reference sequence). Here the CDR3 reads CASSFQDNQPQHF. CDR3 in DNA: TGTGCCAGCAGCTTCCAAGACAATCAGCCCCAGCATTTT.

The V gene is TRBV11-1, the J gene TRBJ2-1, with TRBD2 matching over 11 bases. This CDR3 contains 15 residues. Germline CDR1 and CDR2: SGHAT and FQDESV (reference sequence). V lost 4 bases, J lost 5 bases, and 4 bases stayed unmatched. Here the CDR3 reads CASSYPSGGNNEQFF. CDR3 nucleotide sequence: TGTGCCAGCAGCTACCCTAGCGGGGGGAACAATGAGCAGTTCTTC.

This clonotype appeared many times. The chain carries TRBV4-3 and TRBJ1-1; 7 positions agree with TRBD1. The ends lost 5 bases at V and 1 base at J; junction bases unmatched: 4. CDR1 is LGHNA and CDR2 is YSLEER in the germline V gene. The CDR3 spans 14 residues. CDR3 coding DNA: TGCGCCAGCAGCTTAACAGGGGCGAACACTGAAGCTTTCTTT. Its protein product is CASSLTGANTEAFF.

This clonotype showed up just a few times. DNA for the CDR3: TGTGCCAGCAGTTGGACAGGGTATCAGCCCCAGCATTTT. Encoded protein: CASSWTGYQPQHF. V is TRBV12-3 or TRBV12-4 and J is TRBJ1-5; 8 bases agree with TRBD1. With 4 bases clipped from V and 5 bases from J, the junction kept 1 base outside the gene matches. The length of the CDR3 is 13 residues.

The rearrangement links TRBV7-6 to TRBJ2-1; 7 nucleotides match TRBD1. The V gene's germline CDR1 is SGHVS and CDR2 FNYEAQ. The CDR3 runs 18 residues. V lost 1 base and J lost 0; bases outside the gene matches: 9. The CDR3 region is CASSLDPPGQSSYNEQFF. In DNA form, the CDR3 reads TGTGCCAGCAGCTTAGATCCACCGGGACAGAGCTCCTACAATGAGCAGTTCTTC. The entire variable domain, with the rest obtained from reference TRBV7-6 and TRBJ2-1, is as follows: GAGVSQSPRYKVTKRGQDVALRCDPISGHVSLYWYRQALGQGPEFLTYFNYEAQQDKSGLPNDRFSAERPEGSISTLTIQRTEQRDSAMYRCASSLDPPGQSSYNEQFFGPGTRLTVL.

This clonotype was observed many times. A read error may account for a junction end that differs from germline. The chain combines TRBV13 with TRBJ2-7, with D tentatively TRBD1 or TRBD2 (5 bases each). Per germline, CDR1 PRHDT and CDR2 FYEKMQ (reference sequence). CDR3 length equals 13 residues. DNA of the CDR3: TGTGCCAGCAGCCTAGGGACCTCTGGGGAGCAGTACTTC. This encodes CASSLGTSGEQYF.

This sequence joins TRBV5-6 and TRBJ1-5; D may be TRBD1 (5 bases). This CDR3 has 15 amino acids. Trimming took off 3 bases at V and 0 bases at J, with 10 bases between the two ends. The germline CDR1 and CDR2 sequences are SGHDT and YYEEEE. This chain's CDR3 is CASSSGGYSNQPQHF. The CDR3 nucleotides read TGTGCCAGCAGCTCGGGGGGTTATAGCAATCAGCCCCAGCATTTT.

The chain couples TRBV27 to TRBJ2-7, with 8 bases that match TRBD1. The V gene's germline CDR1 is MNHEY and CDR2 SMNVEV (reference sequence). The J segment lost 3 bases and the V segment lost 4 bases, leaving 5 bases of the junction unmatched. The CDR3 loop spans 14 amino acids. The DNA for the CDR3 is TGTGCCAGCAGTTCTATGACAGGGGACTACGAGCAGTACTTC. Amino acid sequence: CASSSMTGDYEQYF.

The CDR3 nucleotides are TGCGCCAGCAGCGCAGGGACTGCTGGGGCCAACGTCCTGACTTTC. Its translation is CASSAGTAGANVLTF. J is TRBJ2-6 and V is TRBV5-1, with a weak D call TRBD2 (6 bases). V was cut by 4 bases and J by 2 bases, with 10 bases left in between. The germline gives CDR1 SGHRS, CDR2 YFSETQ. The CDR3 extends over 15 amino acids.

The chain recombines TRBV10-3 with TRBJ2-7; D is possibly TRBD2 (6 bases). Germline V CDR1 and CDR2: ENHRY, SYGVKD. Trimming stripped 3 bases from V and 3 bases from J, with 15 bases between. The CDR3 spans 15 residues. The CDR3 sequence is CAISDPGLPNYEQYF. The CDR3 nucleotides are TGTGCCATCAGTGACCCGGGACTTCCTAACTACGAGCAGTACTTC.

The chain carries TRBV7-9 and TRBJ1-2, with D perhaps TRBD1 (6 bases). The CDR3 runs 13 residues. Germline V gene data show CDR1 as SEHNR and CDR2 as FQNEAQ (reference sequence). V gave up 4 bases and J gave up 5 bases, with 11 bases separating them. CDR3 sequence (DNA): TGTGCCAGCAGCTCTTCAACAGGGTATGGCTACACCTTC. Translation gives CASSSSTGYGYTF.

This chain connects TRBV5-1 to TRBJ2-2; 9 bases match TRBD1. V shed 4 bases and J 7 bases; nucleotides not matched to a gene: 8. The CDR3 loop spans 15 amino acids. Germline V gene sequence: CDR1 SGHRS, CDR2 YFSETQ. CDR3 sequence: CASSTSGQGGGELFF. The CDR3 region has the DNA TGCGCCAGCAGCACCTCGGGACAGGGCGGCGGGGAGCTGTTTTTT.

This clonotype was seen a few times. The chain uses TRBV24-1 and TRBJ2-2; 7 bases are a match to TRBD2. This CDR3 region has 15 residues. Germline V gene lookup returns CDR1 KGHDR and CDR2 SFDVKD. The trim removed 5 bases at V and 5 bases at J, leaving 7 bases unmatched. The CDR3 sequence: CATSAGTTETGELFF. The CDR3 nucleotides are TGTGCCACCAGTGCCGGGACTACTGAAACCGGGGAGCTGTTTTTT.

This clonotype was seen repeatedly, ten times or more. CDR3 protein: CASSQTGETQYF. The CDR3 bases are TGTGCCAGCAGCCAGACGGGAGAGACCCAGTACTTC. The chain links TRBV4-2 to TRBJ2-5; no clear D. V was cut by 3 bases and J by 4 bases, with 6 bases left in between. Germline CDR1 and CDR2: LGHNA and YNFKEQ. There are 12 residues in the CDR3.

V gene TRBV6-2 or TRBV6-3 combines with J gene TRBJ2-5; 7 nucleotides line up with TRBD2. The CDR3 spans 14 residues. J gave up 2 bases and V 2 bases, and 2 bases lay outside the gene matches. CDR1 is MNHEY, CDR2 SVGEGT, per germline. The CDR3 region is CASSYAGVQETQYF. In DNA form, the CDR3 reads TGTGCCAGCAGTTACGCGGGGGTACAAGAGACCCAGTACTTC.

This clonotype appeared a few times. The J gene is TRBJ2-1, the V gene TRBV19; D is possibly TRBD2 (6 bases). Germline V gene sequence: CDR1 LNHDA, CDR2 SQIVND (reference sequence). The CDR3 runs 15 residues. Trimming pared 3 bases from V and 2 bases from J, leaving 11 bases between. CDR3 region: CASSILLAPYNEQFF. In nucleotides, the CDR3 is TGTGCCAGTAGTATCCTCCTAGCGCCCTACAATGAGCAGTTCTTC.

V is TRBV13 and J is TRBJ2-1, with TRBD2 as a possible D gene (6 bases). The CDR3 runs 14 residues. The V gene's germline CDR1 is PRHDT and CDR2 FYEKMQ (reference sequence). V lost 3 bases and J 4 bases, leaving 10 bases between the germline ends. The CDR3 nucleotides read TGTGCCAGCAGCTTGTTAGCGGATTACAATGAGCAGTTCTTC. Residues: CASSLLADYNEQFF. The full variable domain, its missing parts supplied by reference TRBV13 and TRBJ2-1, is AAGVIQSPRHLIKEKRETATLKCYPIPRHDTVYWYQQGPGQDPQFLISFYEKMQSDKGSIPDRFSAQQFSDYHSELNMSSLELGDSALYFCASSLLADYNEQFFGPGTRLTVL.

The rearrangement joins TRBV7-9 to TRBJ1-4; 7 bases are a match to TRBD1. Unmatched junction bases numbered 16, after V lost 4 bases and J lost 8 bases. In germline, CDR1 is SEHNR, CDR2 FQNEAQ (reference sequence). The CDR3 contains 17 residues. The CDR3 here is CASSYPDTGALGEKLFF. The CDR3 nucleotides are TGTGCCAGCAGCTATCCCGATACAGGGGCCCTGGGGGAAAAACTGTTTTTT.

The V and J genes are TRBV30 and TRBJ2-3; D gene ambiguous. The CDR3 has 11 amino acids. Trimming took 4 bases from V and 3 from J, leaving 5 bases between them. The V gene's germline CDR1 is GTSNPN and CDR2 SVGIG (reference sequence). The CDR3 nucleotides are TGTGCCTGGATCCATACAGATACGCAGTATTTT. Amino acids: CAWIHTDTQYF.